These 21 T cell receptor beta chains originate from one sample sequenced in a study of low-dose radiotherapy and immunotherapy resistance in tumors. Sample time point: after trial treatment. The sample's treatment: LDRT plus nivolumab, ipilimumab, low-dose cyclophosphamide and aspirin (RACIN trial). TRAV- and TRBV-specific primers, spanning alpha and beta chains, primed first-strand cDNA. The authors amplified TCRs for approximately 18 PCR cycles with a constant-region primer and a V-primer adapter. TCRdb re-called the reads with MiXCR, one entry per CDR3 protein. The repertoire holds approximately 84,000 distinct CDR3 sequences, with about 17% as singletons. The sample was PBMCs, taken after low-dose radiotherapy plus immunotherapy. The receptors were sampled from a male donor with prostate cancer.

A remark on this clonotype: With a far larger clone one base away, a read error is the likely cause. The chain has TRBV2 and TRBJ2-2; D possibly corresponds to TRBD1 (6 bases). Germline-derived CDR1 and CDR2 are SNHLY and FYNNEI. The V end was cut by 6 bases, the J end by 4 bases, with 18 bases between. The CDR3 extends over 16 amino acids. The CDR3 DNA is TGTGCCAGCAGAGCCGGGACACAGTCCACCACCGGGGAGCTGTTTTTT. Its translation: CASRAGTQSTTGELFF.

The table lists this clonotype with many counts. The chain uses TRBV5-4 and TRBJ2-1, with 7 bases that match TRBD2. The length of the CDR3 is 16 residues. Trimming removed 0 bases from V and 3 bases from J; junction bases left unmatched: 6. Per germline, CDR1 SGHNT and CDR2 YYREEE (reference sequence). CDR3 in DNA: TGTGCCAGCAGCTTGGAGGGAGGGCCGGTCTACAATGAGCAGTTCTTC. Translating it yields CASSLEGGPVYNEQFF.

In regard to this clonotype: Only one base separates this from a far larger clonotype, so it likely reflects a read error. The rearrangement uses TRBV6-4 and TRBJ2-3, with 10 nucleotides matching TRBD2. The CDR3 is made up of 13 amino acids. CDR1 is MRHNA and CDR2 is SNTAGT in the germline V gene. J gave up 4 bases and V 10 bases, and 5 bases lay outside the gene matches. In nucleotides, the CDR3 is TGTGCCACCCCAGCGGGAGGGCCAGATACGCAGTATTTT. Its protein is CATPAGGPDTQYF.

This clonotype was seen many times. The rearrangement links TRBV2 to TRBJ1-2; D is perhaps TRBD1 (5 bases). The V end was cut by 3 bases, the J end by 4 bases, with 9 bases between. CDR1 and CDR2 (germline): SNHLY, FYNNEI. This CDR3 region has 13 residues. CDR3 in amino acids: CASSEAGTYGYTF. The CDR3 DNA is TGTGCCAGCAGTGAGGCAGGGACCTATGGCTACACCTTC. The complete variable domain, with remaining parts taken from reference TRBV2 and TRBJ1-2, reads EPEVTQTPSHQVTQMGQEVILRCVPISNHLYFYWYRQILGQKVEFLVSFYNNEISEKSEIFDDQFSVERPDGSNFTLKIRSTKLEDSAMYFCASSEAGTYGYTFGSGTRLTVV.

This clonotype occurred many times. This chain links TRBV29-1 with TRBJ1-1, with D maybe TRBD1 (5 bases). This CDR3 spans 13 amino acids. The germline V gene encodes CDR1 SQVTM and CDR2 ANQGSEA. Trimming removed 4 bases from V and 4 bases from J, with 13 bases in between. This CDR3 is CSVVEGSTTEAFF. The CDR3 region has the DNA TGCAGCGTTGTAGAGGGGTCGACCACTGAAGCTTTCTTT.

This chain connects TRBV5-6 to TRBJ2-7; 11 nucleotides line up with TRBD2. CDR3 length: 14 amino acids. Germline CDR1 and CDR2: SGHDT and YYEEEE. The trim removed 2 bases at V and 4 bases at J, leaving 2 bases unmatched. The CDR3 nucleotides are TGTGCCAGCAGCTTCGGACTAGCGGGTTACGAGCAGTACTTC. The encoded protein is CASSFGLAGYEQYF.

This clonotype was picked up many times. The chain links TRBV18 to TRBJ2-7; D not certain. There are 12 residues in the CDR3. Germline V gives CDR1 KGHSH, CDR2 LQKENI. The V end lost 4 bases, the J end lost 3 bases, and 7 bases lay between the germline ends. The CDR3 is CASSLNNYEQYF. CDR3 nucleotide sequence: TGTGCCAGCTCACTCAATAACTACGAGCAGTACTTC.

This clonotype was counted at least ten times. V and J are TRBV4-3 and TRBJ1-3; D ambiguous. This CDR3 is built from 15 residues. Trimming cost V 3 bases and J 0 bases, with 9 bases left between them. CDR1 is LGHNA, CDR2 YSLEER, per germline. The CDR3 protein is CASSQSTFSGNTIYF. Written as DNA, the CDR3 is TGCGCCAGCAGCCAGTCGACGTTCTCTGGAAACACCATATATTTT.

This clonotype was detected only once. It is unclear where the CDR3 begins or ends on the DNA, so no DNA is shown, and the CDR3 is as TCRdb lists it. This chain joins TRBV4-3 and TRBJ2-2; the D call of TRBD1 is as the table states it, not checked on the DNA. Germline V gene sequence: CDR1 LGHNA, CDR2 YSLEER. The CDR3 length equals 13 residues, ends included. The CDR3 loop reads CASATGHGELFFF.

This clonotype was observed many times. This chain uses TRBV15 with TRBJ2-3; D unresolved. V shed 1 base and J shed 3 bases, with 5 bases lying between them. The CDR3 runs to 13 residues. CDR1 and CDR2 (germline): LNHNV, YYDKDF (reference sequence). The CDR3 loop reads CATSRAGTDTQYF. DNA of the CDR3: TGTGCCACCAGCAGAGCCGGGACAGATACGCAGTATTTT.

This clonotype was detected ten times or more. The V call is TRBV28, the J call TRBJ2-1, with 13 bases that match TRBD2. From germline, CDR1 is MDHEN and CDR2 SYDVKM. This CDR3 is built from 19 residues. The V and J ends lost 0 bases and 2 bases, in that order; junction bases with no gene match: 7. CDR3 residues: CASSLWGLAGPGAYNEQFF. The CDR3 nucleotides are TGTGCCAGCAGTTTATGGGGACTAGCGGGACCTGGGGCCTACAATGAGCAGTTCTTC.

This clonotype came up a few times. This chain uses TRBV30 with TRBJ1-1; tentatively, D is TRBD1 (5 bases). Trimming removed 2 bases at V and 11 bases at J, with 15 bases between. Looked up from germline, CDR1 is GTSNPN and CDR2 is SVGIG (reference sequence). There are 12 residues in the CDR3. The chain's CDR3 is CAWSTGTLSAFF. CDR3 sequence (DNA): TGTGCCTGGAGTACCGGGACCCTCAGCGCTTTCTTT.

This clonotype has ten or more counts. This rearrangement joins TRBV6-2 or TRBV6-3 to TRBJ2-7; 12 bases fit TRBD2. V shed 7 bases and J 7 bases; nucleotides not matched to a gene: 8. Germline CDR1 MNHEY, CDR2 SVGEGT. This CDR3 has 14 residues. CDR3 nucleotide sequence: TGTGCCAGCACCCGGACTAGCGGGACCATTGAGCAGTACTTC. Translating gives CASTRTSGTIEQYF.

Many counts were recorded for this clonotype. V usage is TRBV5-4 and J usage is TRBJ2-3; D is possibly TRBD1 (5 bases). The CDR3 runs 16 residues. V lost 2 bases and J lost 0, with 13 bases in between. Looked up from germline, CDR1 is SGHNT and CDR2 is YYREEE (reference sequence). CDR3 in amino acids: CASSFGTGTSTDTQYF. In DNA form, the CDR3 reads TGTGCCAGCAGCTTTGGAACAGGAACTAGCACAGATACGCAGTATTTT.

This sequence joins TRBV5-1 and TRBJ2-3; no clear D. The CDR3 contains 12 residues. V lost 0 bases, J lost 10 bases, and 9 bases lay in between. Germline CDR1 is SGHRS and CDR2 is YFSETQ. The CDR3 loop is CASSLDRSPQYF. CDR3 sequence (DNA): TGCGCCAGCAGCTTGGACCGATCTCCGCAGTATTTT.

This clonotype has a count of ten or more. The chain is built from TRBV7-9 and TRBJ2-3, with D possibly matching TRBD2 (6 bases). V shed 6 bases and J shed 2 bases, with 21 bases lying between them. CDR3 size: 17 residues. From germline, CDR1 is SEHNR and CDR2 FQNEAQ (reference sequence). CDR3 loop: CASRPPIGRRFTDTQYF. The CDR3 DNA sequence: TGTGCCAGCAGGCCACCCATAGGGAGGAGGTTCACAGATACGCAGTATTTT. Full variable domain (rest looked up from reference TRBV7-9 and TRBJ2-3): DTGVSQNPRHKITKRGQNVTFRCDPISEHNRLYWYRQTLGQGPEFLTYFQNEAQLEKSRLLSDRFSAERPKGSFSTLEIQRTEQGDSAMYLCASRPPIGRRFTDTQYFGPGTRLTVL.

The chain recombines TRBV3-1 with TRBJ2-2, with 10 positions matching TRBD2. The germline V gene encodes CDR1 LGHDT and CDR2 YNNKEL (reference sequence). V lost 0 bases, J lost 4 bases, and 8 bases stayed unmatched. CDR3 length equals 18 residues. The CDR3 is CASSQDLRLAGGTGELFF. CDR3 DNA sequence: TGTGCCAGCAGCCAAGATCTGAGACTAGCGGGCGGCACCGGGGAGCTGTTTTTT.

In this sample, this clonotype turned up many times. The chain carries TRBV28 and TRBJ2-6; 7 nucleotides match TRBD2. This CDR3 is 15 amino acids long. Trimming removed 7 bases from V and 0 bases from J; junction bases left unmatched: 3. Germline V lookup: CDR1 MDHEN, CDR2 SYDVKM. CDR3 in amino acids: CASKGGSSGANVLTF. The CDR3 coding sequence is TGTGCCAGCAAGGGCGGGAGCTCTGGGGCCAACGTCCTGACTTTC.

The sample holds many counts of this clonotype. V and J are TRBV2 and TRBJ2-1; 7 bases fit TRBD1. The CDR3 is 14 amino acids. CDR1 and CDR2 (germline): SNHLY, FYNNEI. J lost 5 bases, V lost 9 bases, and 10 bases had no gene match. The CDR3 is CARIRQGIHNEQFF. In nucleotides, the CDR3 is TGTGCCAGGATAAGACAGGGCATCCACAATGAGCAGTTCTTC. Full variable domain (rest looked up from reference TRBV2 and TRBJ2-1): EPEVTQTPSHQVTQMGQEVILRCVPISNHLYFYWYRQILGQKVEFLVSFYNNEISEKSEIFDDQFSVERPDGSNFTLKIRSTKLEDSAMYFCARIRQGIHNEQFFGPGTRLTVL.

This clonotype was counted many times. The chain uses TRBV19 and TRBJ2-1, with 8 positions matching TRBD2. There are 17 residues in the CDR3. V lost 4 bases, J lost 0 bases, and 8 bases stayed unmatched. Germline V CDR1 and CDR2: LNHDA, SQIVND (reference sequence). CDR3 nucleotide sequence: TGTGCCAGTAGTACCCGAAGCGGGGGAATCTCCTACAATGAGCAGTTCTTC. Its translation: CASSTRSGGISYNEQFF.

This clonotype was picked up many times. For the CDR3, the DNA is TGCAGTGCTAGAGATTCGACAGGGTCGAACACTGAAGCTTTCTTT. This encodes CSARDSTGSNTEAFF. V is TRBV20-1 and J is TRBJ1-1, with 7 bases matching TRBD1. The CDR3 runs 15 residues. CDR1 is DFQATT, CDR2 SNEGSKA, per germline (reference sequence). Germline trimming cut 0 bases from V and 1 base from J; bases unmatched to any gene: 5.